This TCR beta chain derives from a study of CD4+ T cells in melanoma. Overall study findings and caveats: Neoantigen-specific CD4+ T cells in melanoma reportedly had diverse differentiation states.

TCRdb's table, derived via immunoSEQ multiplex PCR, lists solely in-frame clones and lacks some. This sample has 120,000 to 150,000 clones, with about nine tenths found just once. The CDR3 contains 14 residues. Trimming left V 6 bases short and J 1 base short, with 10 bases between. The germline CDR1 and CDR2 sequences are LNHDA and SQIVND (reference sequence). On this clone itself: Its antigen remains unidentified.

The source of this sequence is a human donor with melanoma. This chain links TRBV19 with TRBJ1-3; D is ambiguous. The CDR3 DNA sequence: TGTGCCAGTAGGGCTTTTATTTCTGGAAACACCATATATTTT. Its translation is CASRAFISGNTIYF.